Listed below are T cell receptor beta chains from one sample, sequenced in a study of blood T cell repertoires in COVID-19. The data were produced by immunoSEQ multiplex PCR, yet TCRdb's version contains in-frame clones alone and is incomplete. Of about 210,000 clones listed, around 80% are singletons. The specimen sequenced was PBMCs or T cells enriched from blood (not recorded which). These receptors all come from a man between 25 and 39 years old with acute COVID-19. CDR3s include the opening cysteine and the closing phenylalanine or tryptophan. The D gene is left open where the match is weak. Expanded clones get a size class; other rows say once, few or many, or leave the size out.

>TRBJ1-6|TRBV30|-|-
CAWSSSGGNNSPLHF
TGTGCCTGGAGTTCTTCGGGGGGCAATAATTCACCCCTCCACTTT
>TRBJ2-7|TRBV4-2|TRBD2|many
CASSQGPDGGGWYEQYF
TGTGCCAGCAGCCAAGGCCCGGATGGCGGGGGGTGGTACGAGCAGTACTTC
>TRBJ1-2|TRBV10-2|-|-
CASQGNYGYTF
TGCGCCAGTCAGGGCAACTATGGCTACACCTTC
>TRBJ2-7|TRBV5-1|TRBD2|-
CASSPRGGPYEQYF
TGCGCCAGCAGCCCGCGGGGGGGCCCCTACGAGCAGTACTTC
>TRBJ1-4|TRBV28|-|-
CASSQSHATNEKLFF
TGTGCCAGCAGTCAATCACACGCAACTAATGAAAAACTGTTTTTT
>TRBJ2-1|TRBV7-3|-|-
CASSSGAGLGGNEQFF
TGTGCCAGCAGCTCCGGCGCGGGACTGGGTGGGAATGAGCAGTTCTTC
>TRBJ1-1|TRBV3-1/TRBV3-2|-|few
CASSQGGKVAEAFF
TGTGCCAGCAGCCAGGGAGGGAAAGTAGCTGAAGCTTTCTTT
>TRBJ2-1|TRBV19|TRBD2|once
CASSRGESSYNEQFF
TGTGCCAGTAGTCGGGGGGAGAGCTCCTACAATGAGCAGTTCTTC
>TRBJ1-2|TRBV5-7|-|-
CASSSPERGNYGYTF
TGTGCCAGCAGCTCACCCGAGCGGGGAAACTATGGCTACACCTTC
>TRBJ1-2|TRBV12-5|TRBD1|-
CAVAGQGRAYGYTF
TGTGCCGTAGCGGGACAGGGAAGAGCCTATGGCTACACCTTC
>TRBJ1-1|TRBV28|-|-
CASSLYSQGGTEAFF
TGTGCCAGCAGTTTATATAGTCAGGGAGGTACTGAAGCTTTCTTT
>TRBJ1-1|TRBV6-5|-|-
CASRTWGETEAFF
TGTGCCAGCAGGACGTGGGGGGAAACTGAAGCTTTCTTT
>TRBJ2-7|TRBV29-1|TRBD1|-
CSVDGQAYEQYF
TGCAGCGTTGACGGACAGGCCTACGAGCAGTACTTC
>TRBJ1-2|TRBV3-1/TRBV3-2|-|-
CASSQTEGAGYTF
TGTGCCAGCAGCCAGACGGAGGGCGCCGGCTACACCTTC
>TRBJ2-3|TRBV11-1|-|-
CASSFGGRTDTQYF
TGTGCCAGCAGCTTCGGGGGGCGCACAGATACGCAGTATTTT
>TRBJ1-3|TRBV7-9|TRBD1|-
CASRGTGLSGNTIYF
TGTGCCAGCAGGGGGACAGGGCTCTCTGGAAACACCATATATTTT
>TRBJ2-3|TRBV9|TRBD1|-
CASSASTGGMADTQYF
TGTGCCAGCAGCGCGTCAACAGGGGGTATGGCAGATACGCAGTATTTT
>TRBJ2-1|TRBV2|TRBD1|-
CASSRGQGSSYNEQFF
TGTGCCAGCAGCCGTGGACAGGGAAGTTCCTACAATGAGCAGTTCTTC
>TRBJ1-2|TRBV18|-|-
CASSPEAVGYTF
TGTGCCAGCTCACCAGAGGCCGTGGGCTACACCTTC
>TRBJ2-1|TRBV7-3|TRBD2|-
CASSRDYGNEQFF
TGTGCCAGCAGCCGGGACTACGGGAATGAGCAGTTCTTC
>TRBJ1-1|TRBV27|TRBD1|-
CASSPDRGNTEAFF
TGTGCCAGCAGTCCGGACAGGGGGAACACTGAAGCTTTCTTT
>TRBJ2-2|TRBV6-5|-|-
CASSYYGGVNTGELFF
TGTGCCAGCAGTTACTACGGCGGGGTGAACACCGGGGAGCTGTTTTTT
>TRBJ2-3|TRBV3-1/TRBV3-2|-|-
CASSPSPDTQYF
TGTGCCAGCAGCCCTAGTCCAGATACGCAGTATTTT
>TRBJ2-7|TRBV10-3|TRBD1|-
CAIRGDRESYEQYF
TGTGCCATCAGAGGGGACAGAGAATCCTACGAGCAGTACTTC
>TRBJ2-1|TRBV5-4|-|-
CASSLGRGAVDEQFF
TGTGCCAGCAGTCTTGGCCGGGGGGCCGTCGATGAGCAGTTCTTC
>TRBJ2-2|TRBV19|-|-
CASMGGPANTGELFF
TGTGCCAGTATGGGAGGCCCGGCGAACACCGGGGAGCTGTTTTTT
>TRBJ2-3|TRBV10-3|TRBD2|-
CAISPAGGITDTQYF
TGTGCCATCAGTCCAGCGGGGGGAATCACAGATACGCAGTATTTT
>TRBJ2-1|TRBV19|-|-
CASSIGPPAGNEQFF
TGTGCCAGTAGTATAGGTCCCCCGGCGGGCAATGAGCAGTTCTTC
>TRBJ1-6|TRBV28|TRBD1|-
CASSFAQGGNSPLHF
TGTGCCAGCAGTTTCGCGCAGGGGGGTAATTCACCCCTCCACTTT
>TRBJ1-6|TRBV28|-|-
CASIPGIGSPLHF
TGTGCCAGCATTCCAGGGATTGGTTCACCCCTCCACTTT
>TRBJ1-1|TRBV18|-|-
CASSIPGRAAFF
TGTGCCAGCTCAATTCCTGGCAGGGCGGCTTTCTTT
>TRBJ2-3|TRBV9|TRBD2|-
CASSVEGTSQVDTQYF
TGTGCCAGCAGCGTAGAGGGGACTAGCCAAGTGGATACGCAGTATTTT
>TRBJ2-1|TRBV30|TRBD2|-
CAGSFSSGAYNEQFF
TGTGCCGGGTCGTTCTCTAGCGGGGCCTACAATGAGCAGTTCTTC
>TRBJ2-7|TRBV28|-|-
CASSSGTPTKQYF
TGTGCCAGCAGTTCCGGGACACCTACCAAGCAGTACTTC
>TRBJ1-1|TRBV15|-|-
CATSRGRDLMNTEAFF
TGTGCCACCAGCAGAGGGCGGGACCTCATGAACACTGAAGCTTTCTTT
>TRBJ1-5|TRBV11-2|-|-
CASSLTSGQPQHF
TGTGCCAGCAGCTTAACCTCCGGTCAGCCCCAGCATTTT
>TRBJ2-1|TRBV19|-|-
CASSMDSLNEQFF
TGTGCCAGTAGTATGGACTCCCTTAATGAGCAGTTCTTC
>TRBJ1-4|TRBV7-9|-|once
CALEGGYEKLFF
TGTGCCCTAGAAGGAGGGTATGAAAAACTGTTTTTT
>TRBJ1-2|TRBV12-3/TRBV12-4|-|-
CASSLYSYGYTF
TGTGCCAGCAGTTTATACAGCTATGGCTACACCTTC
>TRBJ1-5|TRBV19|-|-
CASSIVAGNQPQHF
TGTGCCAGTAGTATAGTCGCGGGGAATCAGCCCCAGCATTTT
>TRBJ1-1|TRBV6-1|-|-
CASSEGVVNTEAFF
TGTGCCAGCAGTGAAGGTGTAGTGAACACTGAAGCTTTCTTT